Only a few counts were recorded for the clone carrying this T cell receptor (beta chain). The sample belongs to a study of beta chain features in type 1 diabetes. This CDR3 region has 18 residues. V was pared by 1 base and J by 5 bases, with 14 bases of the junction left unmatched. Germline CDR1 and CDR2: SGHAT and FQNNGV. The sequenced template was cDNA made from the entire isolated RNA. Assay: immunoSEQ multiplex PCR; the TCRdb copy retains only in-frame clones and omits some. The table lists 130,000 to 150,000 clones, 10% of them singletons, with approximately 1.3% in the top ten. Material for sequencing was naive CD4+ T cells from blood. The chain links TRBV11-2 to TRBJ2-5; TRBD1 matches 9 bases. The TCR sequence derives from a man aged 18 to 29 in good health. Here the CDR3 reads CASSLGPTPQGARETQYF. CDR3 in DNA: TGTGCCAGCAGCTTAGGCCCCACACCACAGGGGGCGAGGGAGACCCAGTACTTC.